This T cell receptor (beta chain) was sequenced during a study of cytomegalovirus exposure and HLA in healthy donors. Study conclusions and caveats: Exclusion applied to some V segments, including TRBV6-2 and TRBV6-3, as they were indistinguishable. Available immune exposure information covered CMV serostatus only. Presence/absence analysis assumed near-uniform sequencing depth across donors. Cytomegalovirus association was listed for about 150 TCR beta chains.

The CDR3 totals 14 residues. The V gene's germline CDR1 is SGHVS and CDR2 FNYEAQ. Trimming cost V 3 bases and J 7 bases, with 10 bases left between them. PCR used 60 Vbeta primers and 13 Jbeta primers. The method was immunoSEQ multiplex PCR; TCRdb's version includes in-frame clones alone and lacks a portion of them. This sample has under 150,000 clones, with about 80% found just once. Concerning this clone: Antigen: not known.

Sequencing was carried out using PBMCs. The V and J genes are TRBV7-6 and TRBJ1-6; D may be TRBD1 (6 bases). This sequence was found in a woman aged 25 to 39 in good health and CMV-seronegative. For the CDR3, the DNA is TGTGCCAGCAGCTTTCAGGGGACAAATTCACCCCTCCACTTT. It is translated as CASSFQGTNSPLHF.